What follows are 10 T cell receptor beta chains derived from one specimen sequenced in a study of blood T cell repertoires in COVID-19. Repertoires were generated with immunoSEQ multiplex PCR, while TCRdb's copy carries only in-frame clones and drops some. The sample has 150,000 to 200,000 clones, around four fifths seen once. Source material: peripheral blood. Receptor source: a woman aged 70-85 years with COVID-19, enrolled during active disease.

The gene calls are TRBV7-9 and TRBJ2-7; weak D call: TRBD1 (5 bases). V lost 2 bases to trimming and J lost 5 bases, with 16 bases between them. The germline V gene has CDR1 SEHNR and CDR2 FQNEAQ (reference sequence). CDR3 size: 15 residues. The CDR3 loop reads CASSLRLQEGDEQYF. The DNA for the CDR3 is TGTGCCAGCAGCTTAAGGCTACAGGAAGGCGACGAGCAGTACTTC.

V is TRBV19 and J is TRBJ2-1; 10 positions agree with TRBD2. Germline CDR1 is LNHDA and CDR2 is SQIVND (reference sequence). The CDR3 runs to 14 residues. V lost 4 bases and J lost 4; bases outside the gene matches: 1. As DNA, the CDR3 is TGTGCCAGTAGTAGAGCGGGAGGGTACAATGAGCAGTTCTTC. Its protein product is CASSRAGGYNEQFF.

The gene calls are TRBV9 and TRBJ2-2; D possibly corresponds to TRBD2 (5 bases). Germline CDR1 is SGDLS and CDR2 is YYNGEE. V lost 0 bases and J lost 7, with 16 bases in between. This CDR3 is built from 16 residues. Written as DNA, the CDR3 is TGTGCCAGCAGCGTAGGAGGGAAAGGGCAGCTCGGGGAGCTGTTTTTT. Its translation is CASSVGGKGQLGELFF.

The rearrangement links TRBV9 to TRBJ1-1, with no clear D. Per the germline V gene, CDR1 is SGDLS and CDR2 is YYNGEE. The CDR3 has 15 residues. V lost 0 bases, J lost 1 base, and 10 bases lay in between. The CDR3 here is CASSVGSRRNTEAFF. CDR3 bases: TGTGCCAGCAGCGTAGGGAGTCGTCGGAACACTGAAGCTTTCTTT.

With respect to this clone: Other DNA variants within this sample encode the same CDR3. The CDR3 loop is CASSQGSTNYGYTF. Written as DNA, the CDR3 is TGTGCCAGCAGCCAAGGCAGTACGAACTATGGCTACACCTTC. This chain connects TRBV3-1 (or the pseudogene TRBV3-2) to TRBJ1-2, with D hard to call. V lost 1 base and J lost 2, with 8 bases in between. CDR3 length equals 14 residues. CDR1 and CDR2 from the germline V gene are LGHDT and YNNKEL (reference sequence).

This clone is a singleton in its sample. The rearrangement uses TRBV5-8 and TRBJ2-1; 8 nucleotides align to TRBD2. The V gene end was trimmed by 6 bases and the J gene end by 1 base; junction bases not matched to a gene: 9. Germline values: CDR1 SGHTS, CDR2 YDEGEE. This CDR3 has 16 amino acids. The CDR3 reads CASISGSGRSYNEQFF. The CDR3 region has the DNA TGTGCCAGCATTTCGGGAAGCGGGAGATCCTACAATGAGCAGTTCTTC.

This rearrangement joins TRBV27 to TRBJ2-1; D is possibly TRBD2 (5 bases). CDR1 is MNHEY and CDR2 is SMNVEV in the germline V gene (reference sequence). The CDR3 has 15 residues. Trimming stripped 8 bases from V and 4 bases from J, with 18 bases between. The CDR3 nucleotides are TGTGCCAGCCACTATATGAGGGCTGGATACAATGAGCAGTTCTTC. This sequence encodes CASHYMRAGYNEQFF.

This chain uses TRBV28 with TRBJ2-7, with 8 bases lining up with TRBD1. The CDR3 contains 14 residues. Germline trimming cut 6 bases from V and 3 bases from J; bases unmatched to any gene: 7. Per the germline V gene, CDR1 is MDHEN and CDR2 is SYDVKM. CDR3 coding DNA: TGTGCCAGCAGGACTCCCGGGACAGGCTACGAGCAGTACTTC. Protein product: CASRTPGTGYEQYF.

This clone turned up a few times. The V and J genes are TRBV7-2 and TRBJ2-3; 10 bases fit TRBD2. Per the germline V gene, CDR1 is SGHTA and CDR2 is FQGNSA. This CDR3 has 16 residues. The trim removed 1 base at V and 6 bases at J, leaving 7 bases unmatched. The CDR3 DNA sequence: TGTGCCAGCAGCTTAGAACTAGCGGGAAGAGGGGATACGCAGTATTTT. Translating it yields CASSLELAGRGDTQYF.

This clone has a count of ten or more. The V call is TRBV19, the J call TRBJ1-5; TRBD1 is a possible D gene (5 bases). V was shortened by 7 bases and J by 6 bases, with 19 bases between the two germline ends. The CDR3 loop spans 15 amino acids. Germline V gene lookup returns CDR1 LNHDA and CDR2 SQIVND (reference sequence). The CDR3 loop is CASNRRWGGGQPQHF. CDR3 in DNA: TGTGCCAGTAATCGGCGATGGGGGGGAGGTCAGCCCCAGCATTTT. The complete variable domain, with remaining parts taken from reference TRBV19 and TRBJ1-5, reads DGGITQSPKYLFRKEGQNVTLSCEQNLNHDAMYWYRQDPGQGLRLIYYSQIVNDFQKGDIAEGYSVSREKKESFPLTVTSAQKNPTAFYLCASNRRWGGGQPQHFGDGTRLSIL.